This passage covers 10 T cell receptor beta chains from one sample sequenced in a study of CD8+ T cells in alopecia areata. Documented treatment: oral pan-JAK inhibitor, 5-10 mg twice daily. The authors extracted RNA and reverse transcribed it into cDNA as the sequencing template. Data came from immunoSEQ multiplex PCR; TCRdb stores just in-frame clones and leaves some out. Here the sample spans hundreds of thousands of clones, over 45% being singletons. The source was CD4+ T cells sorted from blood, collected at roughly week 52, from a patient treated with tofacitinib. Every receptor here comes from a human donor with alopecia areata.

Worth noting for this clone: The identical CDR3 is also encoded by other nucleotide sequences in the sample. The chain employs TRBV29-1 and TRBJ2-7; D not certain. V was cut by 4 bases and J by 4 bases, with 8 bases left in between. Germline V CDR1 and CDR2: SQVTM, ANQGSEA. CDR3 length: 11 amino acids. The CDR3 protein is CSVGGSYEQYF. The CDR3 DNA follows: TGCAGCGTTGGCGGCTCATACGAGCAGTACTTC.

J is TRBJ2-1 and V is TRBV15, with D possibly being TRBD1 (6 bases). V was clipped by 3 bases and J by 0 bases, with 9 bases between them. The length of the CDR3 is 15 residues. The germline gives CDR1 LNHNV, CDR2 YYDKDF (reference sequence). The CDR3 reads CATSREDSSYNEQFF. In DNA form, the CDR3 reads TGTGCCACCAGCAGGGAGGACAGCTCCTACAATGAGCAGTTCTTC. Drawing the rest from reference TRBV15 and TRBJ2-1, the complete variable domain is DAMVIQNPRYQVTQFGKPVTLSCSQTLNHNVMYWYQQKSSQAPKLLFHYYDKDFNNEADTPDNFQSRRPNTSFCFLDIRSPGLGDTAMYLCATSREDSSYNEQFFGPGTRLTVL.

To note about this clone: Other DNA variants within this sample encode the same CDR3. The chain carries TRBV29-1 and TRBJ2-5; TRBD1 matches at 7 bases. Germline V gene lookup returns CDR1 SQVTM and CDR2 ANQGSEA. Unmatched junction bases numbered 2, after V lost 3 bases and J lost 4 bases. The CDR3 contains 12 residues. The CDR3 loop is CSVESGGETQYF. The CDR3 coding sequence is TGCAGCGTTGAGTCAGGGGGAGAGACCCAGTACTTC.

V is TRBV5-1 and J is TRBJ1-4; unclear D gene. V was shortened by 1 base and J by 1 base, with 8 bases between the two germline ends. The CDR3 spans 15 residues. Germline loops: CDR1 SGHRS, CDR2 YFSETQ. The CDR3 region has the DNA TGCGCCAGCAGCTTGCGGGGTGTAACTAATGAAAAACTGTTTTTT. Protein sequence: CASSLRGVTNEKLFF.

The chain carries TRBV25-1 and TRBJ1-2; D gene uncertain. Germline V gene lookup returns CDR1 MGHDK and CDR2 SYGVNS. Trimming removed 4 bases from V and 3 bases from J, with 12 bases in between. The CDR3 consists of 14 residues. This chain's CDR3 is CASSGIGIDYGYTF. CDR3 coding DNA: TGTGCCAGCAGTGGAATTGGGATTGACTATGGCTACACCTTC.

The CDR3 region is CASSVEGGTDTQYF. The CDR3 coding sequence is TGTGCCAGCAGCGTAGAGGGAGGCACAGATACGCAGTATTTT. V is TRBV9 and J is TRBJ2-3, with a possible D match to TRBD2 (5 bases). Germline CDR1 is SGDLS and CDR2 is YYNGEE. The CDR3 runs to 14 residues. V shed 0 bases and J shed 1 base, with 6 bases lying between them.

CDR3 sequence: CASSLVQTSGANVLTF. The CDR3 DNA reads as TGTGCCAGCAGCTTAGTTCAGACTTCTGGGGCCAACGTCCTGACTTTC. V is TRBV7-2 and J is TRBJ2-6; D remains unclear. V was clipped by 1 base and J by 1 base, with 8 bases between them. CDR3 length equals 16 residues. CDR1 SGHTA and CDR2 FQGNSA come from the germline V gene.

This clone showed up just a few times. The chain couples TRBV5-5 to TRBJ2-5; either TRBD1 or TRBD2 may supply D (6 bases each). Germline assignment: CDR1 SGHKS and CDR2 YYEKEE (reference sequence). The germline V and J ends were trimmed by 4 bases and 2 bases, with 9 bases remaining between them. The CDR3 is 13 residues long. The CDR3 sequence: CASSRGQQETQYF. The CDR3 nucleotides read TGTGCCAGCAGCCGGGGGCAGCAAGAGACCCAGTACTTC. The entire variable domain, with the rest obtained from reference TRBV5-5 and TRBJ2-5, is as follows: DAGVTQSPTHLIKTRGQQVTLRCSPISGHKSVSWYQQVLGQGPQFIFQYYEKEERGRGNFPDRFSARQFPNYSSELNVNALLLGDSALYLCASSRGQQETQYFGPGTRLLVL.

The chain carries TRBV11-2 and TRBJ2-3; tentative D call: TRBD1 (6 bases). V lost 6 bases to trimming and J lost 1 base, with 14 bases between them. CDR3 length equals 15 residues. Germline CDR1 and CDR2: SGHAT and FQNNGV. CDR3 residues: CASSGRGSGTDTQYF. CDR3 nucleotides: TGTGCCAGCAGTGGCAGGGGTTCGGGCACAGATACGCAGTATTTT.

The chain carries TRBV7-8 and TRBJ1-6, with D perhaps TRBD1 (6 bases). Trimming pared 1 base from V and 10 bases from J, leaving 14 bases between. The CDR3 runs 15 residues. Germline CDR1 and CDR2: SGHVS and FQNEAQ. The CDR3 spells CASSLGVGGRSPLHF. CDR3 nucleotides: TGTGCCAGCAGCTTAGGAGTAGGGGGACGGTCACCCCTCCACTTT.